The T cell receptor (beta chain) under discussion was sequenced for a study of T cell repertoires in cytomegalovirus infection. The overall study: Indications of both CMV infection and matching HLA type were provided by public TCR beta signatures.

V trimming: 5 bases; J trimming: 9 bases; junction bases outside the gene matches: 11. This CDR3 spans 15 amino acids. Germline V CDR1 and CDR2: LGHNT, FRNRAP. TCRdb ran MiXCR on the reads and lists one entry per CDR3 protein. The profile covers roughly 500,000 distinct CDR3 sequences, with around 11% appearing a single time and about 10% taken by the ten largest. This clonotype was seen more than once but under ten times. The antigen remains undetermined. Overall study results and limits: The ex vivo response was dominated by HLA-C-restricted CMV-specific TCR beta clonotypes. The study identified carriers of CMV plus the relevant HLA from cumulative public TCR beta family frequency.

This clonotype was obtained from a human donor in good health (CMV status not recorded). Some clones in this sample may be carry-over from other donors' samples. Sequences were obtained from PBMCs. The V gene is TRBV12-5, the J gene TRBJ1-5; TRBD1 matches at 9 bases. The CDR3 coding sequence is TGTGCTAGTGGTGGGGGACAGGGTGAGTACCTGCCCCAGCATTTT. It encodes CASGGGQGEYLPQHF.